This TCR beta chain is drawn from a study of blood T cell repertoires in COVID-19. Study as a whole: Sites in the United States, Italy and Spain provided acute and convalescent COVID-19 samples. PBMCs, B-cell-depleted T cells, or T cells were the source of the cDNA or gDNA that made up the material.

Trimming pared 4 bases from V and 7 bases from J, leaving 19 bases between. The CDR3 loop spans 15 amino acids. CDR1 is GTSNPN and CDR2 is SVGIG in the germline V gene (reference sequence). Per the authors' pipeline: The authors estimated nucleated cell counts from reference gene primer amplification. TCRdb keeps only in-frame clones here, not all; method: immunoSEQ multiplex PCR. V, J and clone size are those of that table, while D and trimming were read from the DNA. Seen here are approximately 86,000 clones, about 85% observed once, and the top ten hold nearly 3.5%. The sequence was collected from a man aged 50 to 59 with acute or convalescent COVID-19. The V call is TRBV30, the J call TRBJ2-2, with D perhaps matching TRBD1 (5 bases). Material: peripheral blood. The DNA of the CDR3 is TGTGCCTGGAAGGGCCTGGGGCAGGGCAACGGGGAGCTGTTTTTT. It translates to CAWKGLGQGNGELFF.